A single sample gave rise to the 13 T cell receptor beta chains below, sequenced in a study of blood T cell repertoires in COVID-19. Only in-frame clones appear in the TCRdb table, and some are missing; sequencing was by immunoSEQ multiplex PCR. The sample carries a few hundred thousand clones, 80% to 90% recorded once. The source material was PBMCs or T cells enriched from blood (not recorded which). Source of these receptors: a man between 18 and 35 years old who had recovered from COVID-19.

The V and J genes are TRBV10-3 and TRBJ2-1; D perhaps matches TRBD2 (5 bases). V lost 3 bases and J lost 0, with 18 bases in between. Germline CDR1 is ENHRY and CDR2 is SYGVKD. This CDR3 contains 18 residues. DNA for the CDR3: TGTGCCATCAGTGAAGCCTACGGGGTTACAAGCTCCTACAATGAGCAGTTCTTC. Protein product: CAISEAYGVTSSYNEQFF.

The chain links TRBV5-6 to TRBJ2-6, with a weak D call TRBD1 (5 bases). Between the trimmed V and J ends, which lost 4 bases and 0 bases, there was a span of 17 bases. CDR3 length: 18 amino acids. Per germline, CDR1 SGHDT and CDR2 YYEEEE. The CDR3 region is CASSARQTAYSGANVLTF. The CDR3, as DNA: TGTGCCAGCAGCGCCCGACAGACGGCCTACTCTGGGGCCAACGTCCTGACTTTC.

In its sample, this clone was seen once. The gene calls are TRBV3-1 (or the pseudogene TRBV3-2) and TRBJ1-2, with 7 bases identical to TRBD1. This CDR3 has 14 residues. The V gene end was trimmed by 4 bases and the J gene end by 2 bases; junction bases not matched to a gene: 4. Germline V gene lookup returns CDR1 LGHDT and CDR2 YNNKEL (reference sequence). The CDR3: CASSLGTENYGYTF. CDR3 nucleotides: TGTGCCAGCAGCCTTGGGACAGAGAACTATGGCTACACCTTC.

The chain links TRBV24-1 to TRBJ2-2, with TRBD2 identical over 8 bases. This CDR3 has 16 amino acids. The trim removed 4 bases at V and 4 bases at J, leaving 7 bases unmatched. CDR1 is KGHDR, CDR2 SFDVKD, per germline. Written as DNA, the CDR3 is TGTGCCACCAGTGACCCCGGGGGGGCGATCACCGGGGAGCTGTTTTTT. This encodes CATSDPGGAITGELFF.

The V and J genes are TRBV7-9 and TRBJ2-1; 10 bases are a match to TRBD2. Germline V CDR1 and CDR2: SEHNR, FQNEAQ (reference sequence). The CDR3 has 15 residues. V trimming: 6 bases; J trimming: 3 bases; junction bases outside the gene matches: 5. The CDR3 coding sequence is TGTGCCAGCAGTAATCGACTAGCGGGCTACAATGAGCAGTTCTTC. Encoded protein: CASSNRLAGYNEQFF. Complete variable domain (other parts from reference TRBV7-9 and TRBJ2-1): DTGVSQNPRHKITKRGQNVTFRCDPISEHNRLYWYRQTLGQGPEFLTYFQNEAQLEKSRLLSDRFSAERPKGSFSTLEIQRTEQGDSAMYLCASSNRLAGYNEQFFGPGTRLTVL.

CDR3 nucleotide sequence: TGTGCCAGCAGTTTATCGGCAGCGCCCGGGCCCCAGCATTTT. It codes for CASSLSAAPGPQHF. The chain employs TRBV27 and TRBJ1-5, with no clear D. CDR1 and CDR2 from the germline V gene are MNHEY and SMNVEV (reference sequence). The CDR3 sequence is 14 residues long. Trimming shortened V by 0 bases and J by 9 bases, and 12 bases separated the two germline ends.

V is TRBV3-1 (or the pseudogene TRBV3-2) and J is TRBJ1-5; 11 bases are a match to TRBD1. There are 15 residues in the CDR3. V trimming: 4 bases; J trimming: 6 bases; junction bases outside the gene matches: 5. The germline CDR1 and CDR2 sequences are LGHDT and YNNKEL (reference sequence). Written as DNA, the CDR3 is TGTGCCAGCAGCCTCTCGGACAGGGGGCTTCAGCCCCAGCATTTT. It specifies CASSLSDRGLQPQHF.

This clone was seen only once. The J gene is TRBJ2-3, the V gene TRBV19; 9 bases fit TRBD2. V was clipped by 3 bases and J by 2 bases; unmatched bases: 3. CDR1 and CDR2 (germline): LNHDA, SQIVND (reference sequence). The CDR3 spans 15 residues. CDR3 coding DNA: TGTGCCAGTAGTATGATAGCGGGGGCCACAGATACGCAGTATTTT. Its protein product is CASSMIAGATDTQYF.

In this sample, this clone turned up a few times. The rearrangement uses TRBV3-1 (or the pseudogene TRBV3-2) and TRBJ2-7; no clear D gene. This CDR3 contains 14 residues. Per the germline V gene, CDR1 is LGHDT and CDR2 is YNNKEL (reference sequence). V was pared by 3 bases and J by 3 bases, with 12 bases between. The CDR3 is CASSQRPGSYEQYF. CDR3 bases: TGTGCCAGCAGCCAGCGACCGGGTAGCTACGAGCAGTACTTC.

The chain is built from TRBV4-2 and TRBJ2-1, with 10 bases identical to TRBD2. The V and J ends lost 4 bases and 5 bases, in that order; junction bases with no gene match: 2. This CDR3 has 14 residues. CDR1 is LGHNA and CDR2 is YNFKEQ in the germline V gene. This CDR3 is CASSPLAGDNEQFF. The CDR3 bases are TGTGCCAGCAGCCCTCTAGCGGGAGACAATGAGCAGTTCTTC.

This chain connects TRBV28 to TRBJ2-7, with 7 bases fitting TRBD2. Germline trimming cut 1 base from V and 2 bases from J; bases unmatched to any gene: 8. Germline lookup yields CDR1 MDHEN and CDR2 SYDVKM. This CDR3 has 16 residues. CDR3 in DNA: TGTGCCAGCAGTTTATTCAGTCCAGCGGGAACCTACGAGCAGTACTTC. Its protein product is CASSLFSPAGTYEQYF.

V usage is TRBV7-6 and J usage is TRBJ2-7; 9 nucleotides line up with TRBD1. CDR1 and CDR2 from the germline V gene are SGHVS and FNYEAQ. J lost 6 bases, V lost 5 bases, and 11 bases had no gene match. This CDR3 has 15 amino acids. The CDR3 nucleotides read TGTGCCAGCAGCCCCCTAACCGGGACAGGGTCCGAGCAGTACTTC. Translating it yields CASSPLTGTGSEQYF.

J is TRBJ1-1 and V is TRBV7-8; possibly TRBD1 for D (5 bases). The germline V gene has CDR1 SGHVS and CDR2 FQNEAQ. V lost 5 bases to trimming and J lost 11 bases, with 15 bases between them. The CDR3 sequence is 12 residues long. The CDR3 sequence: CASSPRRGTAFF. The CDR3 DNA is TGTGCCAGCAGCCCGAGGAGGGGAACTGCTTTCTTT.